Listed here is a single TCR beta chain. This sample was taken from a study of cytomegalovirus exposure and HLA in healthy donors. The donors were members of the validation cohort comprising approximately 120 subjects, separate from the roughly 690-subject first cohort. The CDR3 loop spans 17 amino acids. The V gene lost 0 bases and the J gene lost 2 bases, with 14 bases spanning the gap. CDR1 is LGHNA and CDR2 is YSLEER in the germline V gene. This table comes from immunoSEQ multiplex PCR, and its TCRdb copy is limited to in-frame clones, with some not included. The data contain roughly 120,000 clones, approximately 89% of them singletons.

Source material: PBMCs. The source is a man younger than 45 in good health and CMV-seronegative. The chain combines TRBV4-3 with TRBJ1-3; D is perhaps TRBD1 (6 bases). As DNA, the CDR3 is TGCGCCAGCAGCCAAGATAGGGCAGGGGCGGCTGGAAACACCATATATTTT. Translated, it gives CASSQDRAGAAGNTIYF.